These T cell receptor beta chains were read from a single sample in a study of blood T cell repertoires in COVID-19. The method was immunoSEQ multiplex PCR; TCRdb's version includes in-frame clones alone and lacks a portion of them. The data hold about 150,000 clones, with 85% to 90% observed a single time. The specimen was peripheral blood. Receptors originate from a woman between 40 and 55 years old with acute or convalescent COVID-19. Both conserved end residues are part of each CDR3. A D gene is named only where the DNA matches it firmly. A clone size is listed for some rows: how often the clone was seen (once, few, many), or a class if it is expanded.

J,length,size,D,V,CDR3,DNA
TRBJ2-3,16,once,.,TRBV4-1,CASSQESTRGTDTQYF,TGCGCCAGCAGCCAAGAGAGCACTCGGGGAACAGATACGCAGTATTTT
TRBJ2-2,15,.,TRBD1,TRBV28,CASSPQQGASGELFF,TGTGCCAGCAGTCCCCAACAGGGGGCGTCCGGGGAGCTGTTTTTT
TRBJ2-7,17,.,TRBD2,TRBV4-1,CASSPDGTSGSSEEQYF,TGCGCCAGCAGCCCCGACGGGACTAGCGGGAGTTCAGAAGAGCAGTACTTC
TRBJ2-2,13,many,.,TRBV27,CASSLRGTGELFF,TGTGCCAGCAGTTTACGGGGGACCGGGGAGCTGTTTTTT
TRBJ2-3,17,.,.,TRBV7-8,CASSLRRGLTSTDTQYF,TGTGCCAGCAGCTTACGTCGAGGGCTAACTAGCACAGATACGCAGTATTTT
TRBJ2-3,15,.,TRBD2,TRBV19,CASSMASGSLDTQYF,TGTGCCAGTAGTATGGCTAGCGGGAGTTTAGATACGCAGTATTTT
TRBJ2-7,14,.,.,TRBV7-3,CASSLNGPTGEQYF,TGTGCCAGCAGCTTAAACGGGCCTACGGGGGAGCAGTACTTC
TRBJ2-5,15,.,.,TRBV5-1,CASFFSPGQKETQYF,TGCGCCAGCTTTTTCTCCCCTGGGCAAAAAGAGACCCAGTACTTC
TRBJ2-2,12,.,.,TRBV30,CAWRQGAGELFF,TGTGCCTGGAGACAGGGAGCCGGGGAGCTGTTTTTT
TRBJ1-5,13,.,.,TRBV7-7,CASSLARGQPQHF,TGTGCTAGCAGCTTAGCCAGGGGCCAGCCCCAGCATTTT
TRBJ2-2,14,.,TRBD1,TRBV2,CAGRTGRSTGELFF,TGTGCCGGACGGACAGGGAGGTCCACCGGGGAGCTGTTTTTT
TRBJ1-4,13,.,TRBD1,TRBV6-5,CASSRGTGEKLFF,TGTGCCAGCAGTCGCGGGACAGGGGAGAAACTGTTTTTT
TRBJ2-3,16,.,TRBD2,TRBV7-9,CASSIGLALFTDTQYF,TGTGCCAGCAGCATCGGACTAGCGCTCTTCACAGATACGCAGTATTTT
TRBJ1-2,15,.,TRBD1,TRBV27,CASSSIGQGDYGYTF,TGTGCCAGCAGTTCGATAGGACAGGGAGACTATGGCTACACCTTC
TRBJ1-5,14,.,.,TRBV5-1,CASSLMGGNQPQHF,TGCGCCAGCAGCTTAATGGGCGGGAATCAGCCCCAGCATTTT
TRBJ2-3,12,.,TRBD1,TRBV19,CAIGPKDRAQYF,TGTGCCATAGGGCCTAAGGACAGGGCGCAGTATTTT
TRBJ2-3,14,.,.,TRBV24-1,CATSDRVGTDTQYF,TGTGCCACCAGTGATCGGGTCGGCACAGATACGCAGTATTTT
TRBJ2-1,17,.,.,TRBV7-9,CASSSGRTALGGNEQFF,TGTGCCAGCAGCTCGGGACGGACGGCCCTTGGGGGGAATGAGCAGTTCTTC
TRBJ2-2,18,.,TRBD1,TRBV4-1,CASSQTNPGQGAAGELFF,TGCGCCAGCAGCCAGACGAATCCGGGACAGGGTGCGGCCGGGGAGCTGTTTTTT
TRBJ2-1,14,.,TRBD1,TRBV5-1,CASSLGQGAGEQFF,TGCGCCAGCAGCTTGGGACAGGGGGCGGGTGAGCAGTTCTTC
TRBJ1-2,13,.,.,TRBV21-1,CASSPTGGYGYTF,TGTGCCAGCAGCCCGACGGGCGGGTATGGCTACACCTTC
TRBJ1-2,14,.,.,TRBV25-1,CASSDEGPVGGYTF,TGTGCCAGCAGTGACGAGGGCCCGGTTGGGGGCTACACCTTC